The T cell receptor beta chain under discussion was sequenced for a study of PD-1 blockade in classical Hodgkin lymphoma. Of note for this clone: The junction does not match germline at one end; this may be a read error.

Profiled with immunoSEQ multiplex PCR; TCRdb holds only in-frame clones, not every one. The repertoire has 4,000 to 4,500 clones, around 76% of them found once; the top ten carry about 5.7%. This CDR3 comprises 13 residues. The germline V gene has CDR1 MDHEN and CDR2 SYDVKM. Each and every patient relapsed after autologous stem cell transplantation, and patients got differing brentuximab vedotin exposure. From thawed PBMCs, CD4+ T cells were purified using magnetic negative selection. The sequence derives from a human donor with classical Hodgkin lymphoma. Sequenced here: CD4+ T cells from blood, sampled at baseline. This chain joins TRBV28 and TRBJ1-2; 9 positions agree with TRBD1. CDR3 loop: CASRGTGQFISRF. CDR3 coding DNA: TGTGCCAGCAGGGGGACAGGGCAGTTTATAAGCCGCTTC.